Presented here are 8 T cell receptor beta chains from one specimen sequenced in a study of T cell responses to AZD1222 COVID-19 vaccine. Only in-frame clones appear in the TCRdb table, and some are missing; sequencing was by immunoSEQ multiplex PCR. Counted here are fewer than 150,000 clones, less than 95% occurring once; the ten biggest clones make up about 3.5%. This material consisted of peripheral blood, taken on day 0 of AZD1222 vaccination. The receptor set was obtained from an adult in good health.

A note on this clone: This same CDR3 is encoded by further DNA sequences in the sample. The rearrangement links TRBV6-5 to TRBJ1-1; no clear D. The CDR3 length is 14 residues. Germline CDR1 and CDR2: MNHEY and SVGAGI. Deletions cut 2 bases from V and 0 bases from J, with 7 bases between. CDR3 DNA: TGTGCCAGCAGTTACAGGGAAATGAACACTGAAGCTTTCTTT. Translated: CASSYREMNTEAFF.

This chain connects TRBV24-1 to TRBJ2-1; D uncertain. V was shortened by 5 bases and J by 1 base, with 8 bases between the two germline ends. There are 14 residues in the CDR3. Germline-derived CDR1 and CDR2 are KGHDR and SFDVKD. The CDR3 region has the DNA TGTGCCACCAGTGCCCCGGGTTCCTACAATGAGCAGTTCTTC. Encoded protein: CATSAPGSYNEQFF.

This clone was counted once. The chain has TRBV18 and TRBJ2-7, with D unclear. CDR1 and CDR2 (germline): KGHSH, LQKENI. The V end lost 0 bases, the J end lost 0 bases, and 6 bases lay between the germline ends. The CDR3 covers 14 residues. CDR3 residues: CASSPPATSYEQYF. The CDR3 nucleotides read TGTGCCAGCTCACCACCAGCCACCTCCTACGAGCAGTACTTC. Using reference TRBV18 and TRBJ2-7 for the parts outside the CDR3, the full variable domain is NAGVMQNPRHLVRRRGQEARLRCSPMKGHSHVYWYRQLPEEGLKFMVYLQKENIIDESGMPKERFSAEFPKEGPSILRIQQVVRGDSAAYFCASSPPATSYEQYFGPGTRLTVT.

V gene TRBV27 combines with J gene TRBJ1-1; unclear D gene. From germline, CDR1 is MNHEY and CDR2 SMNVEV (reference sequence). V was shortened by 2 bases and J by 8 bases, with 12 bases between the two germline ends. The CDR3 runs to 13 residues. CDR3 sequence reads: CASSLAAGWEAFF. CDR3 nucleotides: TGTGCCAGCAGTTTAGCGGCGGGGTGGGAAGCTTTCTTT.

The chain couples TRBV9 to TRBJ1-1, with D hard to call. This CDR3 has 14 residues. Germline loops: CDR1 SGDLS, CDR2 YYNGEE. The V gene lost 2 bases and the J gene lost 1 base, with 9 bases spanning the gap. CDR3 loop: CASSVISENTEAFF. The CDR3, as DNA: TGTGCCAGCAGCGTCATATCAGAGAACACTGAAGCTTTCTTT.

V and J are TRBV6-1 and TRBJ2-1, with TRBD2 identical over 13 bases. Germline V gene lookup returns CDR1 MNHNS and CDR2 SASEGT. This CDR3 has 18 residues. The trim removed 4 bases at V and 2 bases at J, leaving 8 bases unmatched. In DNA, the CDR3 is TGTGCCAGCAGTGTCCAATCGACTAGCGGGGGGCCCTACAATGAGCAGTTCTTC. It yields the protein CASSVQSTSGGPYNEQFF.

The rearrangement joins TRBV5-4 to TRBJ1-2, with 7 bases fitting TRBD1. The CDR3 extends over 13 amino acids. CDR1 and CDR2 from the germline V gene are SGHNT and YYREEE (reference sequence). J gave up 6 bases and V 2 bases, and 4 bases lay outside the gene matches. DNA for the CDR3: TGTGCCAGCAGCTTACAGGGGTCGGATGGCTACACCTTC. Translating it yields CASSLQGSDGYTF.

The chain carries TRBV9 and TRBJ2-3; TRBD2 aligns across 8 bases. V shed 1 base and J 6 bases; nucleotides not matched to a gene: 7. Germline CDR1 SGDLS, CDR2 YYNGEE. The CDR3 covers 15 residues. CDR3 DNA sequence: TGTGCCAGCAGCGTATCCGGGAGGGAGGTTGATACGCAGTATTTT. Translation gives CASSVSGREVDTQYF.